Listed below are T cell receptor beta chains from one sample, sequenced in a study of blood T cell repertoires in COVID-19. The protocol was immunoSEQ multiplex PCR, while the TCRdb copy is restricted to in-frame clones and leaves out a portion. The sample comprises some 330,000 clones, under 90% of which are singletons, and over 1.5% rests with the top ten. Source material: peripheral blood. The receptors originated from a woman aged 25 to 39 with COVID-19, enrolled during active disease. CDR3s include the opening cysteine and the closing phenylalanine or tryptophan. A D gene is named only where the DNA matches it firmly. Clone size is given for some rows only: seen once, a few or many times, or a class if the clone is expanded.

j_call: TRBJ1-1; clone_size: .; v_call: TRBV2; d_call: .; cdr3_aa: CASKEGPEAFF; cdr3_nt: TGTGCCAGCAAGGAGGGCCCTGAAGCTTTCTTT
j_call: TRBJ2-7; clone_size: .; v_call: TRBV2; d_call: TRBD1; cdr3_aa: CASTLGQGSSYEQYF; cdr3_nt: TGTGCCAGCACCCTAGGACAGGGTAGCTCCTACGAGCAGTACTTC
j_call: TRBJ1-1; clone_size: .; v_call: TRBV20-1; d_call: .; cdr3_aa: CSARYRFEALF; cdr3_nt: TGCAGTGCTAGGTACAGGTTTGAAGCTCTCTTT
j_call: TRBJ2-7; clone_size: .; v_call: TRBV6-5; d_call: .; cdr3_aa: CASKRGAGSYEQYF; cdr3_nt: TGTGCCAGCAAACGGGGGGCAGGAAGCTACGAGCAGTACTTC
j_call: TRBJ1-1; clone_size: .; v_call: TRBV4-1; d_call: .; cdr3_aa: CASSQGLGRGTEAFF; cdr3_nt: TGCGCCAGCAGCCAAGGCCTGGGGAGAGGCACTGAAGCTTTCTTT
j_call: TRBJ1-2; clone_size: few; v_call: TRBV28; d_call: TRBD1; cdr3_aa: CASSPSTGSNYGYTF; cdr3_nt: TGTGCCAGCAGTCCCTCGACAGGGTCCAACTATGGCTACACCTTC
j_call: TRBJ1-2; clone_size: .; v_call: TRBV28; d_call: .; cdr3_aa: CASSSPRFYGYTF; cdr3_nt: TGTGCCAGCAGTTCTCCCAGGTTCTATGGCTACACCTTC
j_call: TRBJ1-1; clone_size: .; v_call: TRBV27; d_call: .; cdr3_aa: CASSQGHLNTEAFF; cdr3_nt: TGTGCCAGCAGTCAGGGACACCTGAACACTGAAGCTTTCTTT
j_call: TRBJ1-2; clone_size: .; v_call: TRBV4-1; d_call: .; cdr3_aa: CASSQDENGPGYYGYTF; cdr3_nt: TGCGCCAGCAGCCAAGATGAAAACGGTCCAGGGTACTATGGCTACACCTTC
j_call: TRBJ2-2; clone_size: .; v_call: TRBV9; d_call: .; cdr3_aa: CASSVATSTGELFF; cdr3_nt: TGTGCCAGCAGCGTAGCCACTAGCACCGGGGAGCTGTTTTTT
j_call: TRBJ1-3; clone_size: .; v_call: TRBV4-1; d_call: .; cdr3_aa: CASSQEGRQAGNTIYF; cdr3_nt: TGCGCCAGCAGCCAAGAAGGGAGACAAGCTGGAAACACCATATATTTT
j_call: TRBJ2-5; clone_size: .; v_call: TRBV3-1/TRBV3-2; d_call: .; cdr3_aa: CASSHGLAAQYF; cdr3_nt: TGTGCCAGCAGCCATGGGTTGGCGGCCCAGTACTTC
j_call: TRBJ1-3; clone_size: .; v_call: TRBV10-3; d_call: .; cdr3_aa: CASLQGPGNTIYF; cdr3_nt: TGTGCCAGCCTCCAGGGCCCTGGAAACACCATATATTTT
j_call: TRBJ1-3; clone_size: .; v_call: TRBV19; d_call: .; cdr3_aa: CASNGGASGNTIYF; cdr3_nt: TGTGCCAGCAATGGGGGGGCCTCTGGAAACACCATATATTTT
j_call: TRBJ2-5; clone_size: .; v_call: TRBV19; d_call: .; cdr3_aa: CASTPPGSETQYF; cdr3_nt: TGTGCCAGTACCCCTCCAGGGTCCGAGACCCAGTACTTC
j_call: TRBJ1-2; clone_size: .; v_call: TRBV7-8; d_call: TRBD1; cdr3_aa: CASSPDRVGGYTF; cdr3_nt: TGTGCCAGCAGCCCGGACAGGGTTGGTGGCTACACCTTC
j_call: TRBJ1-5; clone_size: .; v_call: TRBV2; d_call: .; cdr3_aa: CASSEEGNQPQHF; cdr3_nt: TGTGCCAGCAGTGAGGAGGGAAATCAGCCCCAGCATTTT
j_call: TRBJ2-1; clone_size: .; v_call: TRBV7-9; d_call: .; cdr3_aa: CASSSSGHPHNEQFF; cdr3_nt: TGTGCCAGCAGCTCGTCGGGACACCCCCACAATGAGCAGTTCTTC
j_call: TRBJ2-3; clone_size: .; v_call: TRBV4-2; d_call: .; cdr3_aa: CASSQETGGRTGSTDTQYF; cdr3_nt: TGTGCCAGCAGCCAAGAGACGGGTGGGAGGACAGGTAGCACAGATACGCAGTATTTT
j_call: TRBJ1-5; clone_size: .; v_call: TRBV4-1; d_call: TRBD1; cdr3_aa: CASSPTGGDQPQHF; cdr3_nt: TGCGCCAGCAGCCCTACAGGGGGCGATCAGCCCCAGCATTTT
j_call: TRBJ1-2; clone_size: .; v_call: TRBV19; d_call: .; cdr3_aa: CATHGENYGYTF; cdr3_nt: TGTGCCACTCATGGGGAGAACTATGGCTACACCTTC
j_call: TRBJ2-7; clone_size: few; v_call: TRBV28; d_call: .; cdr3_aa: CASSLSAGAFPYEQYF; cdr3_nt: TGTGCCAGCAGTTTATCGGCGGGGGCATTTCCCTACGAGCAGTACTTC
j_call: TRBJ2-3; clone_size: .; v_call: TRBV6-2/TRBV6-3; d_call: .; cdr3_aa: CASSNSGTQYF; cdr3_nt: TGTGCCAGCAGTAACTCCGGGACGCAGTATTTT
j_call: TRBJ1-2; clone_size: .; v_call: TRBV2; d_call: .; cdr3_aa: CASSGGGTNYGYTF; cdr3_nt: TGTGCCAGCAGCGGAGGAGGGACCAACTATGGCTACACCTTC